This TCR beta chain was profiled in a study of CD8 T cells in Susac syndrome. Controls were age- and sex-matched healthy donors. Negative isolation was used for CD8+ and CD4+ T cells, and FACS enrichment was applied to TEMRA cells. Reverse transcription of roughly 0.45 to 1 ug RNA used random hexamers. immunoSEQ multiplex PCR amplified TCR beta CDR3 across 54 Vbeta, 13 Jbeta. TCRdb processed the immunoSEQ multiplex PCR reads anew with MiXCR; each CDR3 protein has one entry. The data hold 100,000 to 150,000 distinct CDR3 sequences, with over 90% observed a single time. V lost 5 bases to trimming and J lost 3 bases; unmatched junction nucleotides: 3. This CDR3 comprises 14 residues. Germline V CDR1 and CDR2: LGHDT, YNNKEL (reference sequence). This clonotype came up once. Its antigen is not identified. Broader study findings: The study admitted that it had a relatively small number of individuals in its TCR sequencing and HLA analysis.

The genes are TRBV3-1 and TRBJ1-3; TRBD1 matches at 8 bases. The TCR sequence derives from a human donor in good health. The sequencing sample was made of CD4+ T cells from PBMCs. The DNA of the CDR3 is TGTGCCAGCAGCTGGACAGGGTTTGGAAACACCATATATTTT. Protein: CASSWTGFGNTIYF.